The present entry profiles one T cell receptor beta chain with its context. Sequenced by immunoSEQ multiplex PCR; TCRdb stores in-frame clones only, minus some. Here the sample spans under 85,000 clones, about 84% being singletons. The data derive from a study of neoadjuvant anti-PD-1 for oral cavity cancer. CDR3 size: 15 residues. The V end lost 8 bases, the J end lost 4 bases, and 18 bases lay between the germline ends. Germline V gene data show CDR1 as MNHEY and CDR2 as SVGAGI. The chain combines TRBV6-5 with TRBJ2-1; TRBD2 might be the D (5 bases). The starting material was PBMCs, obtained before nivolumab (anti-PD-1) treatment. This TCR was recovered from a person aged 35 to 85 with oral cavity squamous cell carcinoma. In DNA form, the CDR3 reads TGTGCCAGCCGCAGTGGCGCGGGTACTTACAATGAGCAGTTCTTC. Its translation: CASRSGAGTYNEQFF.